This T cell receptor (beta chain) was sequenced during a study of STAT3 mutations in large granular lymphocyte leukemia. Study results and limitations: At least one immunodominant TCR beta clonotype appeared in every T-cell large granular lymphocyte leukemia patient.

Assay: immunoSEQ multiplex PCR; the TCRdb copy retains only in-frame clones and omits some. The data show approximately 5,900 clones, roughly 36% seen once. Comment on this clone: Its matching antigen is unknown.

Germline CDR1 is GTSNPN and CDR2 is SVGIG (reference sequence). The CDR3 is 17 amino acids. The V and J ends lost 2 bases and 2 bases respectively, with 22 bases between them. The TCR comes from a woman aged 35 to 49 with T-cell large granular lymphocyte leukemia. Some clones in this sample may be carry-over from other donors' samples. V is TRBV30 and J is TRBJ2-7; TRBD1 is a possible D gene (5 bases). Sequencing used peripheral blood mononuclear cells. In nucleotides, the CDR3 is TGTGCCTGGAGTCCCCCCGCCAGGGCCTTTTTAACCTACGAGCAGTACTTC. Translated: CAWSPPARAFLTYEQYF. Variable domain in full (rest from reference TRBV30 and TRBJ2-7): SQTIHQWPATLVQPVGSPLSLECTVEGTSNPNLYWYRQAAGRGLQLLFYSVGIGQISSEVPQNLSASRPQDRQFILSSKKLLLSDSGFYLCAWSPPARAFLTYEQYFGPGTRLTVT.